The sequence of this TCR beta chain was determined in a study of cytomegalovirus exposure and HLA in healthy donors. To note about this clone: The target antigen is unknown.

The PCR was carried out with 60 Vbeta primers and 13 Jbeta primers. Authors' processing steps: Some 80 million unique TCR beta chains, 10 million to 14 million shared, were counted in a later analysis. Clones were read by immunoSEQ multiplex PCR, and TCRdb kept only the in-frame ones, dropping some. From that table come the V and J calls and clone size; the DNA was used to work out D and trimming. The sample records about 160,000 clones, 65% to 85% being singletons. Whole-study results and caveats: Whilst most TCR sequences proved rare, a subset of public TCRs occurred across many donors.

This CDR3 comprises 13 residues. CDR1 is SGHNT, CDR2 YYREEE, per germline (reference sequence). With 2 bases removed from V and 5 bases from J, the gap between germline ends came to 10 bases. Sequences were obtained from PBMCs. The V gene is TRBV5-4, the J gene TRBJ2-5, with D maybe TRBD2 (7 bases). The TCR originated in a woman aged 18-29 years in good health and CMV-seronegative. CDR3 residues: CASSFGGQETQYF. The CDR3, as DNA: TGTGCCAGCAGCTTCGGGGGGCAGGAGACCCAGTACTTC.